This TCR beta chain was recorded in a study of blood T cell repertoires in COVID-19. V dropped 2 bases and J dropped 8; count of bases not matched to a gene: 9. Looked up from germline, CDR1 is MNHEY and CDR2 is SMNVEV (reference sequence). This CDR3 is 16 amino acids long. Generated by immunoSEQ multiplex PCR, the TCRdb table keeps only in-frame clones and is missing some. The sample yields some 220,000 clones, roughly 84% seen once. The source of this sequence is a man aged 50-60 years who had recovered from COVID-19. The genes are TRBV27 and TRBJ1-4; 9 positions agree with TRBD1. Source material: peripheral blood. CDR3 bases: TGTGCCAGCAGTTTAGGTCTCACAGGGGGCCAGGAAAAACTGTTTTTT. It specifies CASSLGLTGGQEKLFF. Filled out from reference TRBV27 and TRBJ1-4, the complete variable domain reads EAQVTQNPRYLITVTGKKLTVTCSQNMNHEYMSWYRQDPGLGLRQIYYSMNVEVTDKGDVPEGYKVSRKEKRNFPLILESPSPNQTSLYFCASSLGLTGGQEKLFFGSGTQLSVL.